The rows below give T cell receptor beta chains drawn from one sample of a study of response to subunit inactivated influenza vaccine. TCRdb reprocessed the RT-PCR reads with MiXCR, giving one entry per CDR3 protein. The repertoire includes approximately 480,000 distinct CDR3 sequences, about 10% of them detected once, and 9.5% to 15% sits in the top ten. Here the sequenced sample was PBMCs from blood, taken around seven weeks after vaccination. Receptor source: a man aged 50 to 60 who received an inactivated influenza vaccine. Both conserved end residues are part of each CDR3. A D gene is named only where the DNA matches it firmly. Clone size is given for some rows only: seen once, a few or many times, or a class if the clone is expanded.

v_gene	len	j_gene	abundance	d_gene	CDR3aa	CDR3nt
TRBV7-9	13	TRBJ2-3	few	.	CASSLVGSGTQYF	TGTGCCAGCAGCTTAGTAGGGTCTGGTACGCAGTATTTT
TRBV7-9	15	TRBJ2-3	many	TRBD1	CASSQGQGRADTQYF	TGTGCCAGCAGCCAGGGACAGGGAAGAGCAGATACGCAGTATTTT
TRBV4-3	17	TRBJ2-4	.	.	CASSQEVPRGAKNIQYF	TGCGCCAGCAGCCAAGAAGTCCCTCGAGGGGCCAAAAACATTCAGTACTTC
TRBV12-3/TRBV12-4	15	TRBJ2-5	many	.	CASSLPEGGLETQYF	TGTGCCAGCAGTCTTCCCGAAGGGGGGCTAGAGACCCAGTACTTC
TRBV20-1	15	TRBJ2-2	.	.	CSASRRRWGTGELFF	TGCAGTGCTAGTCGGCGCCGGTGGGGCACCGGGGAGCTGTTTTTT
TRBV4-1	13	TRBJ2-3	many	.	CASSQDHKNTQYF	TGCGCCAGCAGCCAAGATCATAAGAATACGCAGTATTTT
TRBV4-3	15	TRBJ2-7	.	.	CASSQDTGLSYEQYF	TGCGCCAGCAGCCAAGATACAGGGCTATCCTACGAGCAGTACTTC
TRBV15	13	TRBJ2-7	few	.	CATSRELTGEQYF	TGTGCCACCAGCAGAGAGTTGACGGGCGAGCAGTACTTC
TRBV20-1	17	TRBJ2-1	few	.	CSARALSVEGPEGKQFF	TGCAGTGCTAGAGCCCTATCGGTGGAGGGCCCCGAGGGAAAGCAGTTCTTC
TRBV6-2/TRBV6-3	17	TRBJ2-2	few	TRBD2	CASSRTSGAPGTGELFF	TGTGCCAGCAGTCGAACTAGCGGGGCCCCGGGGACCGGGGAGCTGTTTTTT
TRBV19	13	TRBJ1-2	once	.	CATVRAGEYGYTF	TGTGCCACGGTGAGGGCAGGGGAGTATGGCTACACCTTC
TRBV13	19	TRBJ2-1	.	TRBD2	CASSKTGRLAGGDDNEQFF	TGTGCCAGCAGCAAAACAGGGAGGCTAGCGGGAGGGGATGACAATGAGCAGTTCTTC
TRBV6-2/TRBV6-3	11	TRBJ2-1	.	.	CASSYRVTQFF	TGTGCCAGCAGTTACAGGGTTACGCAGTTCTTC
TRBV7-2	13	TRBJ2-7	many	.	CASSLGPSYEQYF	TGCGCCAGCAGCTTGGGACCATCCTACGAGCAGTACTTC
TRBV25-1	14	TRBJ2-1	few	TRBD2	CASAPPREGHEQFF	TGTGCCAGCGCCCCCCCGCGGGAGGGCCATGAGCAGTTCTTC
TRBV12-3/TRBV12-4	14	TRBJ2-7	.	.	CASSLVAMVGEQYF	TGTGCCAGCAGTTTGGTAGCGATGGTTGGCGAGCAGTACTTC
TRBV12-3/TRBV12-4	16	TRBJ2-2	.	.	CASSTGYKVNTGELFF	TGTGCCAGCAGCACGGGGTATAAGGTGAACACCGGGGAGCTGTTTTTT
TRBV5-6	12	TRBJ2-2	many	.	CASSSGTGELFF	TGTGCCAGCAGCTCGGGCACCGGGGAGCTGTTTTTT
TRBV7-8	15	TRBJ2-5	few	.	CASSLYLQAWETQYF	TGTGCCAGCAGCTTATATCTCCAGGCCTGGGAGACCCAGTACTTC
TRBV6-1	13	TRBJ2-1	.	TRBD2	CASSEKQGGEQFF	TGTGCCAGCAGTGAAAAGCAGGGAGGGGAGCAGTTCTTC
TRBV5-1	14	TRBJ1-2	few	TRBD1	CASSDPTGDYGYTF	TGCGCCAGCAGCGACCCGACAGGGGACTATGGCTACACCTTC
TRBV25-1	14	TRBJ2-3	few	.	CASSDEGGADTQYF	TGTGCCAGCAGTGATGAGGGGGGGGCAGATACGCAGTATTTT
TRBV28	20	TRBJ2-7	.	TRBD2	CASSLTNTGLAGGRIYEQYF	TGTGCCAGCAGTTTAACAAATACCGGACTAGCGGGAGGAAGAATCTACGAGCAGTACTTC
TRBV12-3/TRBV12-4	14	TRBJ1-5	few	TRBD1	CASSFRDRAQPQHF	TGTGCCAGCAGTTTTCGGGACAGGGCCCAGCCCCAGCATTTT
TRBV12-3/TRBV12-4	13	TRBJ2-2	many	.	CASSPLGSGELFF	TGTGCCAGCAGTCCCTTAGGGTCCGGGGAGCTGTTTTTT
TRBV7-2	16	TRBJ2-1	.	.	CASSLGVAEAYNEQFF	TGTGCCAGCAGCTTAGGGGTAGCGGAGGCATACAATGAGCAGTTCTTC
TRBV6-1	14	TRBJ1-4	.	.	CASSPTGYDGKLFF	TGTGCCAGCAGCCCTACAGGGTATGATGGAAAACTGTTTTTT
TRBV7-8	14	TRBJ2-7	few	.	CASSPGRLSYEQYF	TGTGCCAGCAGCCCTGGTCGCCTCTCCTACGAGCAGTACTTC
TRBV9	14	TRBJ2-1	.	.	CASGEEPHSNEQFF	TGTGCCAGCGGGGAGGAACCCCACTCCAATGAGCAGTTCTTC
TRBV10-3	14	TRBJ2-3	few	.	CAISESTGLGSQYF	TGTGCCATCAGTGAGTCGACGGGACTTGGGTCGCAGTATTTT
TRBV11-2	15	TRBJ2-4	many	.	CASSLGSGRENIQYF	TGTGCCAGCAGCTTAGGATCTGGCAGGGAAAACATTCAGTACTTC
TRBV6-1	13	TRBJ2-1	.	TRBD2	CATGEGRNNEQFF	TGTGCTACGGGGGAGGGTAGAAACAATGAGCAGTTCTTC
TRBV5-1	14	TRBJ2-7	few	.	CASSLKGSQYEQYF	TGCGCCAGCAGCTTGAAGGGGTCACAGTACGAGCAGTACTTC
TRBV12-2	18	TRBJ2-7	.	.	CASRLASIGRGAPYEQYF	TGTGCAAGTCGCTTAGCGTCGATAGGGAGGGGGGCCCCCTACGAGCAGTACTTC
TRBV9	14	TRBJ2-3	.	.	CASSSRQEADTQYF	TGTGCCAGCAGCTCCCGACAGGAGGCAGATACGCAGTATTTT
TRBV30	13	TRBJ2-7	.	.	CAWSINVGGEQYF	TGTGCCTGGAGTATAAACGTCGGGGGCGAGCAGTACTTC
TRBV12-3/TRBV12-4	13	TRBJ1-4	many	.	CASSPTVGEKLFF	TGTGCCAGCAGCCCGACAGTGGGGGAAAAACTGTTTTTT
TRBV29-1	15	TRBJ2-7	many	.	CSVEVAKAANYEQYF	TGCAGCGTTGAAGTCGCGAAGGCCGCTAACTACGAGCAGTACTTC
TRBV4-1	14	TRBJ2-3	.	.	CASSRSAGADTQYF	TGCGCCAGCAGCCGTTCGGCAGGGGCAGATACGCAGTATTTT
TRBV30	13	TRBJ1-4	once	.	CAWSGQYQEKLFF	TGTGCCTGGAGTGGGCAGTACCAGGAAAAACTGTTTTTT
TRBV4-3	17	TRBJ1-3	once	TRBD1	CASSQYEGQGPGNTIYF	TGCGCCAGCAGCCAATATGAGGGACAGGGCCCTGGAAACACCATATATTTT
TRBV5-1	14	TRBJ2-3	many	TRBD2	CASSLTAGGDTQYF	TGCGCCAGCAGCCTTACAGCGGGGGGAGATACGCAGTATTTT
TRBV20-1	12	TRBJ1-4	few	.	CSAWTGGGKLFF	TGCAGTGCATGGACGGGGGGGGGAAAACTGTTTTTT
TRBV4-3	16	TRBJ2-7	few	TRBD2	CASSQDLAGLGYEQYF	TGCGCCAGCAGCCAAGATTTGGCGGGACTAGGCTACGAGCAGTACTTC
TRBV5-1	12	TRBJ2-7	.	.	CASSSRGPGQYF	TGCGCCAGCAGCTCCCGGGGGCCTGGACAGTACTTC
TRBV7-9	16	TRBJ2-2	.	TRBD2	CASSLFGTRNTGELFF	TGTGCCAGCAGCTTATTCGGGACTAGGAACACCGGGGAGCTGTTTTTT
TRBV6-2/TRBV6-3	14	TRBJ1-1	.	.	CASSRQLLNTEAFF	TGTGCCAGCAGTCGACAGCTATTGAACACTGAAGCTTTCTTT
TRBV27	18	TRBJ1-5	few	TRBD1	CASSQTQGGTYSNQPQHF	TGTGCCAGCAGCCAGACGCAGGGGGGGACCTATAGCAATCAGCCCCAGCATTTT
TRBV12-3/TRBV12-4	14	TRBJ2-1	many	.	CASSYRQLYNEQFF	TGTGCCAGCAGCTACAGACAGTTATACAATGAGCAGTTCTTC
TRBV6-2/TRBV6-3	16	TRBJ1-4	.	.	CASSYSYGGSFGKLFF	TGTGCCAGCAGTTACTCGTATGGCGGCAGTTTCGGAAAACTGTTTTTT
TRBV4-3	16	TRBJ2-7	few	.	CASSQGARDSSYEQYF	TGCGCCAGCAGCCAAGGGGCCAGAGATAGCTCCTACGAGCAGTACTTC
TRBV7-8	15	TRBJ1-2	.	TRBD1	CASSQGTGNVYGYTF	TGTGCCAGCAGCCAAGGGACAGGGAATGTTTATGGCTACACCTTC
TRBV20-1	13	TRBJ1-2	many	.	CSAREGVNYGYTF	TGCAGTGCTAGAGAGGGGGTCAACTATGGCTACACCTTC